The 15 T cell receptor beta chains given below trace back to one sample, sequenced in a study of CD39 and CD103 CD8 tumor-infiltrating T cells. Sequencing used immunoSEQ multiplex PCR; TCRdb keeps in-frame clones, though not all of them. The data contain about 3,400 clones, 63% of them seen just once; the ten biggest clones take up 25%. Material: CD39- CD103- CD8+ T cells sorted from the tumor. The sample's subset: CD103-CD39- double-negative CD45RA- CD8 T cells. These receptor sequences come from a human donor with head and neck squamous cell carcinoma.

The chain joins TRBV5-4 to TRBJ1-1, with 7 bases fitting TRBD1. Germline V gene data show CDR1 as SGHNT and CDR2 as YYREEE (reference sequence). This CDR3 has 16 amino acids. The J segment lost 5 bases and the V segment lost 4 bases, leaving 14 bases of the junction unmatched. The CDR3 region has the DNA TGTGCCAGCAGCCTGAAAGGGGGCGGCCCGGTGACTGAAGCTTTCTTT. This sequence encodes CASSLKGGGPVTEAFF.

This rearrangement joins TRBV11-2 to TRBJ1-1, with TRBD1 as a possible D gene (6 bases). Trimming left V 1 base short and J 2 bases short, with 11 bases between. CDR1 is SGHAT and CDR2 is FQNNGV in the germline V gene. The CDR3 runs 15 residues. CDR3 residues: CASSLALGANTEAFF. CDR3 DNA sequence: TGTGCCAGCAGCTTAGCTCTGGGGGCCAACACTGAAGCTTTCTTT.

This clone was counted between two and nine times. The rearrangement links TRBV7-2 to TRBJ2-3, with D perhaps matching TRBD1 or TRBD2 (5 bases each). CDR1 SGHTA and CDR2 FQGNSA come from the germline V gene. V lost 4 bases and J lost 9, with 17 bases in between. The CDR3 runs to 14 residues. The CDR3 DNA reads TGTGCCAGCAGCTCGGGACGGACCCCAGGCACGCAGTATTTT. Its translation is CASSSGRTPGTQYF.

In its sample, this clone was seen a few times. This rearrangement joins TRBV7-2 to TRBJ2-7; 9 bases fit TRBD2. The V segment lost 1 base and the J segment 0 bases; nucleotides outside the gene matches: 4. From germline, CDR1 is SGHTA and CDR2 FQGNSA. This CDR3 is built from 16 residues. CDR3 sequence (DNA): TGTGCCAGCAGCTTAGTGGTACTAGCGGGCTCCTACGAGCAGTACTTC. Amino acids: CASSLVVLAGSYEQYF.

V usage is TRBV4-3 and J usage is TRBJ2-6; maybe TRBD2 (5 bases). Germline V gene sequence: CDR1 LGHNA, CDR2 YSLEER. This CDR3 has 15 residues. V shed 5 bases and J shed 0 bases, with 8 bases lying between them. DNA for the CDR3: TGCGCCAGCAGCGAGGGTGACTCTGGGGCCAACGTCCTGACTTTC. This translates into CASSEGDSGANVLTF.

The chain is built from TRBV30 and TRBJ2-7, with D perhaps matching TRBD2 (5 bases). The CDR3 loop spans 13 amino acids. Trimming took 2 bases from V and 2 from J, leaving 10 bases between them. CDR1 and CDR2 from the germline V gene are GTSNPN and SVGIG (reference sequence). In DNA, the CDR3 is TGTGCCTGGAGTAGGACTGTAGCCTACGAGCAGTACTTC. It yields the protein CAWSRTVAYEQYF.

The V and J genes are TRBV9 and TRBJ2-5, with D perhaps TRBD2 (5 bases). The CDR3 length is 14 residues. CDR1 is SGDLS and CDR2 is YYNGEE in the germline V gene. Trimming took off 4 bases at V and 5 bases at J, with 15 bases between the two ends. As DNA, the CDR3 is TGTGCCAGCAGCCCTTCCGGGGTCGGGGAGACCCAGTACTTC. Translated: CASSPSGVGETQYF.

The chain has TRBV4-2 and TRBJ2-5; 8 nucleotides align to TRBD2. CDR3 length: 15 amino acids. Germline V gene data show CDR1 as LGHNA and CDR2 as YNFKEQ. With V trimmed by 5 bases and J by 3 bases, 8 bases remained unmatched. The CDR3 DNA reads TGTGCCAGCAGCTCCCCCGATAGCGGGGAAGAGACCCAGTACTTC. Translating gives CASSSPDSGEETQYF.

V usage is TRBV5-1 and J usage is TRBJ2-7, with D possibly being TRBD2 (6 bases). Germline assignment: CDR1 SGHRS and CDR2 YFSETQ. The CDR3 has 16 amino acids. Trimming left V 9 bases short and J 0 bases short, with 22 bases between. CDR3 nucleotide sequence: TGCGCCACCGAAGACGTGGGGGGTAAGGTCTCCTACGAGCAGTACTTC. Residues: CATEDVGGKVSYEQYF.

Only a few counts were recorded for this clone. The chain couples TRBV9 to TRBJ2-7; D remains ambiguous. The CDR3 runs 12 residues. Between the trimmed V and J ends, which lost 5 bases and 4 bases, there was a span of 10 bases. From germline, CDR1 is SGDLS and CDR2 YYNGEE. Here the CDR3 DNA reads TGTGCCAGCAGTACACCACCGTACGAGCAGTACTTC. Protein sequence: CASSTPPYEQYF. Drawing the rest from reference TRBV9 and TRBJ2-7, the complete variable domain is DSGVTQTPKHLITATGQRVTLRCSPRSGDLSVYWYQQSLDQGLQFLIQYYNGEERAKGNILERFSAQQFPDLHSELNLSSLELGDSALYFCASSTPPYEQYFGPGTRLTVT.

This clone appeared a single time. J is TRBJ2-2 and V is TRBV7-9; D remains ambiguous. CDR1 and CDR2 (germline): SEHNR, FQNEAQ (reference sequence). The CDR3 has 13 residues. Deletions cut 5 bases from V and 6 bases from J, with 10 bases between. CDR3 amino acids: CASSNSNAGELFF. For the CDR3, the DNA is TGTGCCAGCAGCAATAGTAATGCCGGGGAGCTGTTTTTT.

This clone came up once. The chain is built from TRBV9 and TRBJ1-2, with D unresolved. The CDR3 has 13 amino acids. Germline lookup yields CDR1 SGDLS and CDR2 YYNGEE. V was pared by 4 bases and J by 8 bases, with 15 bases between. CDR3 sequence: CASSPVGKVGYTF. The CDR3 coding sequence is TGTGCCAGCAGCCCGGTAGGGAAAGTAGGCTACACCTTC.

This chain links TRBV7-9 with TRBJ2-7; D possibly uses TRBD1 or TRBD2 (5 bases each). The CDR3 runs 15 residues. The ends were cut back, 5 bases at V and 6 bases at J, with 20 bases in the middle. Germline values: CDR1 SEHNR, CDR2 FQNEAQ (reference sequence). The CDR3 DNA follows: TGTGCCAGCAGCCCCCAGGCCGGGGACCTCTTCGAGCAGTACTTC. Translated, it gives CASSPQAGDLFEQYF.

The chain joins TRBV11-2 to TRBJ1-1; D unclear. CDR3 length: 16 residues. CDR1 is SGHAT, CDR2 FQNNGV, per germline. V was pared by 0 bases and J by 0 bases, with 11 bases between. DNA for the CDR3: TGTGCCAGCAGCTTAGATGTCGTGGTTATGAACACTGAAGCTTTCTTT. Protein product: CASSLDVVVMNTEAFF.

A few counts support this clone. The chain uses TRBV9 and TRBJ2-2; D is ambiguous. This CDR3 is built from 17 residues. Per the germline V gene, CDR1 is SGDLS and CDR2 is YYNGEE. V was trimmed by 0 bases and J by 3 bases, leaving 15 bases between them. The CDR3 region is CASSVGSVLSDTGELFF. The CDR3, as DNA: TGTGCCAGCAGCGTAGGGTCAGTTCTTTCGGACACCGGGGAGCTGTTTTTT.